The clone carrying this T cell receptor beta chain was found many times. Its antigen is currently unknown. RNA transcripts were the template for amplifying TCR beta CDR3 regions. TCR CDR3 regions were first amplified by RT-PCR with HTBI primers. TCRdb re-called the multiplex PCR reads through MiXCR, storing one row per CDR3 protein. The table shows nearly 750,000 distinct CDR3 sequences, with 35% occurring only once. CDR3 size: 13 residues. V lost 5 bases to trimming and J lost 7 bases, with 12 bases between them. The sample comes from a study of T cells in Graves' hyperthyroidism and ophthalmopathy. Used for diagnoses were clinical symptoms, serum thyroxine and TRAb, thyroid ultrasound and orbital computed tomography. General study findings and limits: Blood held most thyroid clonotypes expanded above 0.001 frequency.

Material for sequencing was blood. The V call is TRBV12-3 or TRBV12-4, the J call TRBJ1-5, with TRBD1 as a possible D gene (5 bases). This clonotype was obtained from a woman between 40 and 55 years old with Graves' hyperthyroidism. The CDR3 DNA reads as TGTGCCAGCAGTGCCGGGGGAGGACAGCCCCAGCATTTT. Amino acids: CASSAGGGQPQHF.